This T cell receptor beta chain is drawn from a study of blood T cell repertoires in COVID-19. About the study: T cells, B-cell-depleted T cells, or PBMCs supplied cDNA or gDNA.

Trimming cost V 3 bases and J 5 bases, with 19 bases left between them. This CDR3 is 16 amino acids long. The V gene's germline CDR1 is MDHEN and CDR2 SYDVKM. The study recruited people aged roughly 18 to 100 years across around 24 US areas. Cohorts were based on clinical histories the participants reported. In the original workflow: Amplified reference gene primers provided the basis for estimating nucleated cell counts. Data came from immunoSEQ multiplex PCR; TCRdb stores just in-frame clones and leaves some out. V, J and clone size were drawn from that table, and D and trimming were deduced from the DNA. The sample lists some 260,000 clones; about 86% were seen once.

Input material: PBMCs or T cells enriched from blood (not recorded which). The chain employs TRBV28 and TRBJ2-5; TRBD2 might be the D (5 bases). The TCR was taken from a man younger than 45 with acute COVID-19. The CDR3, as DNA: TGTGCCAGCAGTTTCCCCTCCGGAAGCGGCGGGGAGACCCAGTACTTC. Encoded protein: CASSFPSGSGGETQYF.